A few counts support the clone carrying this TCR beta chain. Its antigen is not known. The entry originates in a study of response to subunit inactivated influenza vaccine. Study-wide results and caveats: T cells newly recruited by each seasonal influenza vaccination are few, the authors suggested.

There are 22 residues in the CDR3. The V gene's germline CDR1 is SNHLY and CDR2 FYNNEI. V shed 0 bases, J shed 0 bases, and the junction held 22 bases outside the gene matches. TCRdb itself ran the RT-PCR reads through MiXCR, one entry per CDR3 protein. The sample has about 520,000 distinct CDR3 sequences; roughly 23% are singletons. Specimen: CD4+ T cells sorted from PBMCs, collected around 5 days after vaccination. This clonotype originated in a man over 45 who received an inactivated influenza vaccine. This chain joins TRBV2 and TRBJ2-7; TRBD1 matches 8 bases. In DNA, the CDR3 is TGTGCCAGCAGTGAAGCGCTGTTTAGACTTCGAGACAGGGGCGTCAGCTCCTACGAGCAGTACTTC. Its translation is CASSEALFRLRDRGVSSYEQYF.